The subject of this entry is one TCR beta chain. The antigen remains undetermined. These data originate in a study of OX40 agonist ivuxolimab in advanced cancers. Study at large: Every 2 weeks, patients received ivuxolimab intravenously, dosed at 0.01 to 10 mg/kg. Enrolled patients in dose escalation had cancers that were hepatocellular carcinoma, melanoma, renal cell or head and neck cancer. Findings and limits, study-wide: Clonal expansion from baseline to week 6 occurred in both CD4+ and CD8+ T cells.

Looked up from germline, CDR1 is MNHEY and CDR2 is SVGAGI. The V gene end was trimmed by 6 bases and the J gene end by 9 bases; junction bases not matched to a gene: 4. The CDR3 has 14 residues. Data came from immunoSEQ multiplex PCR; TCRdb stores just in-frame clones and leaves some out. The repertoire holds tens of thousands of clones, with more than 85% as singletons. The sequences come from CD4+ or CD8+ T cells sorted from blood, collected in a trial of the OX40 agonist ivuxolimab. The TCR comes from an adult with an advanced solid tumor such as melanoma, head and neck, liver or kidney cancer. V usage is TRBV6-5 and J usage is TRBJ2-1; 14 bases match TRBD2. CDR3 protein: CASSSGLAGGEQFF. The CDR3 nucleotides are TGTGCCAGCAGCTCCGGACTAGCGGGAGGTGAGCAGTTCTTC.